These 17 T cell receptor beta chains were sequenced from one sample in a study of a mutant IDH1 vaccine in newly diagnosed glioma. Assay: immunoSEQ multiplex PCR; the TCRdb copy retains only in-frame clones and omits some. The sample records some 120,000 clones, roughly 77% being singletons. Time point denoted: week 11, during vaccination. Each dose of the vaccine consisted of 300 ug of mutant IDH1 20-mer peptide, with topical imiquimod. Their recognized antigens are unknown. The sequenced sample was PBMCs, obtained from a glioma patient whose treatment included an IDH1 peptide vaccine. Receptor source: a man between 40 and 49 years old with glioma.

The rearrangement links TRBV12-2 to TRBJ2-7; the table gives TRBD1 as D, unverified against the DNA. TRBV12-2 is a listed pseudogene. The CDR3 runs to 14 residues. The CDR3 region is CASRDRSASYEQYF. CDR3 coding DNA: TGTGCAAGTCGCGACAGGAGTGCGAGCTACGAGCAGTACTTC.

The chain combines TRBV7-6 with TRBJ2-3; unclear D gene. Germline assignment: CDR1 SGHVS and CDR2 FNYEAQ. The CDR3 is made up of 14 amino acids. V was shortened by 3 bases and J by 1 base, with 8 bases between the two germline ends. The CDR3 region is CASSFRLGTDTQYF. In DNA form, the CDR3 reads TGTGCCAGCAGCTTCAGACTTGGCACAGATACGCAGTATTTT.

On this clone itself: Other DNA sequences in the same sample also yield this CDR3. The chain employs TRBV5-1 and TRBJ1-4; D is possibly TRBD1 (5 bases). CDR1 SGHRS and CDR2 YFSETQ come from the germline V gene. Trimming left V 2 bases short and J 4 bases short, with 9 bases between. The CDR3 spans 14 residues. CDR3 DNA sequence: TGCGCCAGCAGCTTAAGGGGAATTAATGAAAAACTGTTTTTT. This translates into CASSLRGINEKLFF.

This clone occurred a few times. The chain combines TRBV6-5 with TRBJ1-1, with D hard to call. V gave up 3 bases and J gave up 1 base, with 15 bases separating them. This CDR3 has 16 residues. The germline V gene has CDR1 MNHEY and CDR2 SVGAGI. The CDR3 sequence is CASSYVKGRGNTEAFF. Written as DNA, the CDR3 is TGTGCCAGCAGTTATGTGAAGGGCAGAGGGAACACTGAAGCTTTCTTT.

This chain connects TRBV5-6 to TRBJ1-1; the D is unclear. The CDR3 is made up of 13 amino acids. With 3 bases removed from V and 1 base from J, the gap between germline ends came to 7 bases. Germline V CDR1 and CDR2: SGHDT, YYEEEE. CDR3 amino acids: CASSYRANTEAFF. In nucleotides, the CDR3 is TGTGCCAGCAGCTACCGGGCGAACACTGAAGCTTTCTTT.

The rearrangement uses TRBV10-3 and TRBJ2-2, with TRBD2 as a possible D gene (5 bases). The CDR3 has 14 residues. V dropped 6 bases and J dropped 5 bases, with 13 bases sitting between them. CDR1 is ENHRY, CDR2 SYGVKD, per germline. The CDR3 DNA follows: TGTGCCATCAGCGCAGGACTGGCTACCGGGGAGCTGTTTTTT. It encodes CAISAGLATGELFF.

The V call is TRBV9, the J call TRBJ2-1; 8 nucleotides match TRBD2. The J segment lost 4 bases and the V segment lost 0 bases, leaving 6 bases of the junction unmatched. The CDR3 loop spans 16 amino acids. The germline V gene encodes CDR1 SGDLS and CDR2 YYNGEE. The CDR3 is CASSVDSSGDYNEQFF. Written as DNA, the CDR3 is TGTGCCAGCAGCGTAGATAGTAGCGGGGATTACAATGAGCAGTTCTTC.

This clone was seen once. The CDR3 nucleotides are TGTGCCAGCAGCCTGGACAGGGGACGCTCTGGAAACACCATATATTTT. Protein sequence: CASSLDRGRSGNTIYF. This chain connects TRBV5-4 to TRBJ1-3; 9 nucleotides agree with TRBD1. V was clipped by 4 bases and J by 0 bases; unmatched bases: 5. The CDR3 covers 16 residues. Germline V CDR1 and CDR2: SGHNT, YYREEE (reference sequence). The variable domain in full, completed from reference TRBV5-4 and TRBJ1-3, reads ETGVTQSPTHLIKTRGQQVTLRCSSQSGHNTVSWYQQALGQGPQFIFQYYREEENGRGNFPPRFSGLQFPNYSSELNVNALELDDSALYLCASSLDRGRSGNTIYFGEGSWLTVV.

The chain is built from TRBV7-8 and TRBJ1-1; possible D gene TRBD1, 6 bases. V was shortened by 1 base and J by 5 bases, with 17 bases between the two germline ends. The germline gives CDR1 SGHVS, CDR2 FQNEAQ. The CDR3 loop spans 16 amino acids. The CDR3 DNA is TGTGCCAGCAGCTTAGGAACAGGGTTAATAGGGACTGAAGCTTTCTTT. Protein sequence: CASSLGTGLIGTEAFF.

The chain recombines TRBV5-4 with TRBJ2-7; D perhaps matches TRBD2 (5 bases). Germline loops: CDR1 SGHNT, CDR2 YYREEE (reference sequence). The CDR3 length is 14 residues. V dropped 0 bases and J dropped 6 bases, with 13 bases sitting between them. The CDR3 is CASSLELARGEQYF. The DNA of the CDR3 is TGTGCCAGCAGCTTGGAATTAGCTCGGGGCGAGCAGTACTTC.

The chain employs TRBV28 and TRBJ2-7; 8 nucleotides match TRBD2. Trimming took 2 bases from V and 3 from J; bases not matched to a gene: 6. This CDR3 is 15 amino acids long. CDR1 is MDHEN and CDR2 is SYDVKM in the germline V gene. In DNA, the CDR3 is TGTGCCAGCAGTTTACCCGGGGGGGGTTACTACGAGCAGTACTTC. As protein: CASSLPGGGYYEQYF.

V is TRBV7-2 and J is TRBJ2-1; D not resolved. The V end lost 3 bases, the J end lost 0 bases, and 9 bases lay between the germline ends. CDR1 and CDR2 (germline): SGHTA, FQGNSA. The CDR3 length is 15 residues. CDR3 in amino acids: CASSFSRSSYNEQFF. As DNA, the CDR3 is TGTGCCAGCAGCTTCAGTCGGAGCTCCTACAATGAGCAGTTCTTC.

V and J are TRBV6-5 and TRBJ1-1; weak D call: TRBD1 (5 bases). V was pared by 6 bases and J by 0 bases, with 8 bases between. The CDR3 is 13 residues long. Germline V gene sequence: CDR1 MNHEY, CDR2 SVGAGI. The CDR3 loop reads CASSLTVNTEAFF. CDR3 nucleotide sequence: TGTGCCAGCAGCCTGACAGTGAACACTGAAGCTTTCTTT.

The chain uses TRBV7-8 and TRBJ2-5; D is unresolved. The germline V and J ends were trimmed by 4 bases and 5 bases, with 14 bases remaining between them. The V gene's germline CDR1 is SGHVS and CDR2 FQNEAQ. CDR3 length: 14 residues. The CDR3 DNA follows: TGTGCCAGCAGCTCTAGTTATCGGTTGGAGACCCAGTACTTC. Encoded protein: CASSSSYRLETQYF.

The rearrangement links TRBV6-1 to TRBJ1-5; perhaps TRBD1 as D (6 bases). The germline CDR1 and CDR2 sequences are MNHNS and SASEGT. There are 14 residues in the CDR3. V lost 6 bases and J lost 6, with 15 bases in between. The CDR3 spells CASSDAGGPQPQHF. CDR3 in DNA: TGTGCCAGCAGCGACGCCGGGGGGCCTCAGCCCCAGCATTTT.

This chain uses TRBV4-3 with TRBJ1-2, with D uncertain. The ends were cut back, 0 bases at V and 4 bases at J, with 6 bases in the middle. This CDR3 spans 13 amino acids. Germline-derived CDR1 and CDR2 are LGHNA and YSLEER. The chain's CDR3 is CASSQELSYGYTF. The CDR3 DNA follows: TGCGCCAGCAGCCAAGAGCTGAGCTATGGCTACACCTTC.

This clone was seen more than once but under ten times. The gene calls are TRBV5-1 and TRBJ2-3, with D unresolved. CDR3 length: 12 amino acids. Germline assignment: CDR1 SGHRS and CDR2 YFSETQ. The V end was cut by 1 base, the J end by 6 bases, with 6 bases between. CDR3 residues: CASSLSRDTQYF. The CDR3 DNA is TGCGCCAGCAGCTTGTCGAGGGATACGCAGTATTTT.